The present T cell receptor (beta chain) was sequenced within a study of T cell repertoires in cytomegalovirus infection. V shed 4 bases and J shed 6 bases, with 11 bases lying between them. Per germline, CDR1 KGHSH and CDR2 LQKENI. CDR3 length: 13 amino acids. Overall study findings and caveats: Dominating the ex vivo response were TCR beta clonotypes that were CMV-specific and HLA-C-restricted.

TCRdb reprocessed the reads via MiXCR and lists one record per CDR3 protein. The sample includes 450,000 to 600,000 distinct CDR3 sequences, 25% to 35% seen only once; the top ten take around a sixth. For this clonotype: Antigen unknown.

This TCR came from a human donor in good health (CMV status not recorded). Some clones in this sample may be carry-over from other donors' samples. This specimen consisted of cultured PBMCs, obtained from culture after CMV antigen stimulation. J is TRBJ2-3 and V is TRBV18; D unresolved. CDR3 protein: CASSQDVQDTQYF. CDR3 nucleotide sequence: TGTGCCAGCTCACAGGATGTTCAGGATACGCAGTATTTT.